Shown below are 21 T cell receptor beta chains from a single sample sequenced in a study of cytomegalovirus exposure and HLA in healthy donors. A multiplex PCR was run with 60 Vbeta primers and 13 Jbeta primers. The assay was immunoSEQ multiplex PCR, and TCRdb's table has in-frame clones only and misses some. The table records about 120,000 clones, about 80% of them present only once. The sequenced sample was PBMCs. These receptors came from a man between 25 and 39 years old in good health and CMV-seropositive.

The chain combines TRBV18 with TRBJ1-2, with D perhaps TRBD1 (5 bases). Germline V gene lookup returns CDR1 KGHSH and CDR2 LQKENI. This CDR3 is 14 amino acids long. V was clipped by 2 bases and J by 2 bases, with 9 bases between them. Written as DNA, the CDR3 is TGTGCCAGCTCACCAGGAGGGGACAACTATGGCTACACCTTC. This codes for CASSPGGDNYGYTF. The full variable domain, with the rest looked up from reference TRBV18 and TRBJ1-2, is NAGVMQNPRHLVRRRGQEARLRCSPMKGHSHVYWYRQLPEEGLKFMVYLQKENIIDESGMPKERFSAEFPKEGPSILRIQQVVRGDSAAYFCASSPGGDNYGYTFGSGTRLTVV.

The V and J genes are TRBV6-6 and TRBJ2-2, with 10 bases lining up with TRBD1. The CDR3 consists of 15 residues. Germline V gene lookup returns CDR1 MNHNY and CDR2 SVGAGI (reference sequence). Trimming at V came to 7 bases and at J to 4 bases, leaving 6 bases not matched to a gene. The CDR3 loop reads CASIRDRGGTGELFF. The CDR3 DNA follows: TGTGCCAGCATACGGGACAGGGGAGGCACCGGGGAGCTGTTTTTT.

The chain employs TRBV6-5 and TRBJ2-1; 9 bases map to TRBD2. V trimming: 0 bases; J trimming: 7 bases; junction bases outside the gene matches: 7. Germline V CDR1 and CDR2: MNHEY, SVGAGI. This CDR3 has 16 residues. The CDR3 protein is CASSYSRGGASNEQFF. CDR3 nucleotide sequence: TGTGCCAGCAGTTACTCGCGCGGGGGGGCTAGTAATGAGCAGTTCTTC.

The genes are TRBV28 and TRBJ2-1; TRBD2 aligns across 8 bases. V lost 4 bases to trimming and J lost 14 bases; unmatched junction nucleotides: 4. The CDR3 contains 11 residues. Germline CDR1 MDHEN, CDR2 SYDVKM. The CDR3 nucleotides read TGTGCCAGCAGTTCTACCGGGAGGGAGTTCTTC. It translates to CASSSTGREFF.

The chain carries TRBV4-2 and TRBJ2-5, with 13 bases aligning to TRBD2. Per germline, CDR1 LGHNA and CDR2 YNFKEQ. This CDR3 spans 18 amino acids. After removal of 4 bases from V and 5 bases from J, the junction contained 13 bases not matched to a gene. CDR3 region: CASSRELAGGPTAETQYF. CDR3 nucleotides: TGTGCCAGCAGCCGAGAACTAGCGGGGGGGCCCACGGCGGAGACCCAGTACTTC.

The chain employs TRBV7-8 and TRBJ1-5, with 9 bases that match TRBD1. This CDR3 is 16 amino acids long. Germline V lookup: CDR1 SGHVS, CDR2 FQNEAQ. J lost 6 bases, V lost 1 base, and 7 bases had no gene match. The CDR3 sequence is CASSLVEGTGLQPQHF. CDR3 nucleotides: TGTGCCAGCAGCTTAGTGGAGGGGACAGGGCTTCAGCCCCAGCATTTT.

The rearrangement uses TRBV7-2 and TRBJ2-7; 10 positions match TRBD2. This CDR3 contains 14 residues. Germline-derived CDR1 and CDR2 are SGHTA and FQGNSA. Trimming cost V 5 bases and J 3 bases; bases outside gene matches: 4. The CDR3 coding sequence is TGTGCCAGCAGCGCAGGGACTAGCGACTACGAGCAGTACTTC. Protein sequence: CASSAGTSDYEQYF.

The chain couples TRBV5-1 to TRBJ2-2, with a possible D match to TRBD2 (5 bases). V shed 0 bases and J shed 1 base, with 10 bases lying between them. This CDR3 is built from 16 residues. Germline CDR1 reads SGHRS; CDR2 reads YFSETQ. CDR3 in DNA: TGCGCCAGCAGCTTGGTTCCGGCGGGGAACACCGGGGAGCTGTTTTTT. Amino acid sequence: CASSLVPAGNTGELFF. The full variable domain, in which reference TRBV5-1 and TRBJ2-2 provide the parts outside the CDR3, is KAGVTQTPRYLIKTRGQQVTLSCSPISGHRSVSWYQQTPGQGLQFLFEYFSETQRNKGNFPGRFSGRQFSNSRSEMNVSTLELGDSALYLCASSLVPAGNTGELFFGEGSRLTVL.

CDR3 region: CASSYARGGSTEAFF. The CDR3 nucleotides read TGTGCCAGCAGTTACGCCAGGGGTGGGAGCACTGAAGCTTTCTTT. The chain combines TRBV6-5 with TRBJ1-1; a weak D match, TRBD1 (6 bases). CDR3 length: 15 residues. Germline-derived CDR1 and CDR2 are MNHEY and SVGAGI. Trimming left V 2 bases short and J 4 bases short, with 14 bases between.

This rearrangement joins TRBV28 to TRBJ1-2; no clear D gene. CDR1 and CDR2 (germline): MDHEN, SYDVKM. V lost 7 bases and J lost 4, with 16 bases in between. This CDR3 is built from 14 residues. DNA of the CDR3: TGTGCCAGCACCAACCCAGCGACTGTCTATGGCTACACCTTC. This translates into CASTNPATVYGYTF.

The rearrangement links TRBV29-1 to TRBJ1-3; D unclear. Germline V gives CDR1 SQVTM, CDR2 ANQGSEA. The CDR3 contains 13 residues. V was shortened by 3 bases and J by 0 bases, with 6 bases between the two germline ends. This CDR3 is CSVDDISGNTIYF. CDR3 nucleotide sequence: TGCAGCGTTGATGACATCTCTGGAAACACCATATATTTT.

Details on this clone: The same CDR3 can be traced to other DNA sequences in this sample. V is TRBV7-6 and J is TRBJ2-5; D perhaps matches TRBD1 (6 bases). Germline values: CDR1 SGHVS, CDR2 FNYEAQ. The CDR3 runs to 21 residues. With 0 bases removed from V and 0 bases from J, the gap between germline ends came to 26 bases. The CDR3 DNA reads as TGTGCCAGCAGCTTAGCAATAGGCAGGGGTAGGGAAGGGGTCAACCAAGAGACCCAGTACTTC. Its protein product is CASSLAIGRGREGVNQETQYF.

The chain has TRBV6-6 and TRBJ1-5; TRBD1 is a possible D gene (5 bases). CDR1 is MNHNY, CDR2 SVGAGI, per germline (reference sequence). The V and J ends lost 6 bases and 4 bases respectively, with 7 bases between them. The CDR3 is 12 amino acids. The CDR3 reads CASRQVNQPQHF. The DNA for the CDR3 is TGTGCCAGCAGACAGGTAAATCAGCCCCAGCATTTT.

The chain has TRBV5-1 and TRBJ1-3; the D is unclear. This CDR3 has 15 residues. V gave up 4 bases and J gave up 0 bases, with 11 bases separating them. Germline V lookup: CDR1 SGHRS, CDR2 YFSETQ. As DNA, the CDR3 is TGCGCCAGCAGCACGACACTGGCCTCTGGAAACACCATATATTTT. Amino acids: CASSTTLASGNTIYF.

This rearrangement joins TRBV25-1 to TRBJ2-7; TRBD2 agrees at 8 bases. Germline CDR1 reads MGHDK; CDR2 reads SYGVNS. V dropped 0 bases and J dropped 2; count of bases not matched to a gene: 6. The CDR3 has 16 residues. CDR3 nucleotide sequence: TGTGCCAGCAGTGAATATAAACAGCGGGGGACCTACGAGCAGTACTTC. Its translation is CASSEYKQRGTYEQYF.

As to this clone: A junction end diverges from the germline sequence, so it may reflect a read error. Different DNA sequences within this sample yield the same CDR3. CDR3 protein: CAWSPVGVSGQETQYF. The CDR3 coding sequence is TGTGCCTGGAGTCCGGTTGGGGTGAGCGGCCAAGAGACCCAATACTTC. The gene calls are TRBV30 and TRBJ2-5; D is possibly TRBD2 (5 bases). This CDR3 spans 16 amino acids. Per germline, CDR1 GTSNPN and CDR2 SVGIG (reference sequence).

The V and J genes are TRBV19 and TRBJ2-3, with TRBD2 identical over 9 bases. The CDR3 has 15 amino acids. The V and J ends lost 5 bases and 4 bases, in that order; junction bases with no gene match: 7. Germline V CDR1 and CDR2: LNHDA, SQIVND (reference sequence). CDR3 sequence reads: CASSLRGGMADTQYF. For the CDR3, the DNA is TGTGCCAGTAGTCTGCGGGGGGGCATGGCAGATACGCAGTATTTT.

The chain links TRBV29-1 to TRBJ1-1; possible D gene TRBD1, 6 bases. There are 14 residues in the CDR3. The germline V gene encodes CDR1 SQVTM and CDR2 ANQGSEA. V was trimmed by 6 bases and J by 1 base, leaving 15 bases between them. CDR3 sequence reads: CSVDLGGSNTEAFF. CDR3 DNA sequence: TGCAGCGTCGATTTAGGGGGTTCGAACACTGAAGCTTTCTTT.

The chain has TRBV6-6 and TRBJ1-1; D is uncertain. Germline loops: CDR1 MNHNY, CDR2 SVGAGI (reference sequence). This CDR3 contains 14 residues. V was clipped by 0 bases and J by 3 bases, with 8 bases between them. CDR3 nucleotides: TGTGCCAGCAGTTACTCAGAGTCGTACACTGAAGCTTTCTTT. Amino acid sequence: CASSYSESYTEAFF.

The chain is built from TRBV29-1 and TRBJ1-1; D possibly corresponds to TRBD1 (5 bases). Per germline, CDR1 SQVTM and CDR2 ANQGSEA. This CDR3 contains 14 residues. V was clipped by 4 bases and J by 2 bases, with 14 bases between them. The CDR3 region is CSVGGEVINTEAFF. CDR3 nucleotides: TGCAGCGTTGGGGGGGAGGTTATTAACACTGAAGCTTTCTTT.

Only a few counts were recorded for this clone. J is TRBJ2-3 and V is TRBV2, with D unresolved. V lost 5 bases and J lost 5, with 8 bases in between. Germline V gene data show CDR1 as SNHLY and CDR2 as FYNNEI. The CDR3 length is 12 residues. The CDR3 is CASSQSLDTQYF. Here the CDR3 DNA reads TGTGCCAGCAGTCAAAGCCTAGATACGCAGTATTTT. The whole variable domain, remainder taken from reference TRBV2 and TRBJ2-3, is EPEVTQTPSHQVTQMGQEVILRCVPISNHLYFYWYRQILGQKVEFLVSFYNNEISEKSEIFDDQFSVERPDGSNFTLKIRSTKLEDSAMYFCASSQSLDTQYFGPGTRLTVL.